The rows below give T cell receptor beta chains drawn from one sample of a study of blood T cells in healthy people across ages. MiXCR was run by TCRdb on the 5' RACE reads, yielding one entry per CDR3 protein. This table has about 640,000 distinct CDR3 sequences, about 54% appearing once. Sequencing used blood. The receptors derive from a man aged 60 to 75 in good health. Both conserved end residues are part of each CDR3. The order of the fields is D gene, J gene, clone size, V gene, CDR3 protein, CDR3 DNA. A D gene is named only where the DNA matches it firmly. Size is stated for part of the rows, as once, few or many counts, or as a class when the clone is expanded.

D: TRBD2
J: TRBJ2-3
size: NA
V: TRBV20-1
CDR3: CSAYWRGTDTQYF
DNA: TGCAGTGCCTACTGGCGGGGGACAGATACGCAGTATTTT

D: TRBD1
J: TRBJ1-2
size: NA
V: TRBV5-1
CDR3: CASSTTGGGYGYTF
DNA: TGCGCCAGCAGCACGACAGGGGGGGGCTATGGCTACACCTTC

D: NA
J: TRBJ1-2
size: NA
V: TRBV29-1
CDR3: CSVATGMGYYGYTF
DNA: TGCAGCGTGGCCACAGGGATGGGGTACTATGGCTACACCTTC

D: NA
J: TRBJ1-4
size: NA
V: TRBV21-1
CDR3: CASSKAGSSEKLFF
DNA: TGTGCCAGCAGCAAAGCGGGTTCCTCTGAAAAACTGTTTTTT

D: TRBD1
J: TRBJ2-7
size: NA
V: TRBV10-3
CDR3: CAIRNRQSGGMDEQYF
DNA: TGTGCCATCAGAAATCGACAGTCAGGGGGCATGGACGAGCAGTACTTC

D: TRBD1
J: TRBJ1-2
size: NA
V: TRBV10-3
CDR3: CAISAGQGAVMNYGYTF
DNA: TGTGCCATCAGTGCGGGACAGGGGGCGGTCATGAACTATGGCTACACCTTC

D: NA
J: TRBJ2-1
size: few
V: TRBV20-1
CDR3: CSAVRLASYNEQFF
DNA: TGCAGTGCTGTTCGGTTGGCCTCATACAATGAGCAGTTCTTC

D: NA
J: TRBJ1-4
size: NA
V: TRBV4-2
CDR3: CASSQRVIRTANEKLFF
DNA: TGTGCCAGCAGCCAAAGGGTTATCCGGACAGCTAATGAAAAACTGTTTTTT

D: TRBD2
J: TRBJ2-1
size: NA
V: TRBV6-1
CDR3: CASSFTSGGHIEQFF
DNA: TGTGCCAGCAGCTTCACTAGCGGGGGTCATATTGAGCAGTTCTTC

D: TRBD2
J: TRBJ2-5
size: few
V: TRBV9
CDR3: CASSVEGTRTETQYF
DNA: TGTGCCAGCAGCGTAGAGGGGACTAGAACTGAGACCCAGTACTTC

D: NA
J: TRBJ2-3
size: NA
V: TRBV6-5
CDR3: CASSYGAGEVDTQYF
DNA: TGTGCCAGCAGTTACGGGGCAGGGGAGGTAGATACGCAGTATTTT

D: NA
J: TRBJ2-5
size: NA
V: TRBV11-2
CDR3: CASSFARETQYF
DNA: TGTGCCAGCAGCTTTGCTAGGGAGACCCAGTACTTC

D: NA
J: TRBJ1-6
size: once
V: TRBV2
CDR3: CASSSQGTSNSPLHF
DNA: TGTGCCAGCAGTTCCCAGGGGACCTCCAATTCACCCCTCCACTTT

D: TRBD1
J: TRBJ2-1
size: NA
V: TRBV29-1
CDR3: CSGQTGYSYNEQFF
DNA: TGCAGCGGCCAGACAGGGTACTCCTACAATGAGCAGTTCTTC

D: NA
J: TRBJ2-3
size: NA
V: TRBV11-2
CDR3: CASSSGGQISTDTQYF
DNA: TGTGCCAGCAGCTCCGGGGGGCAGATCAGCACAGATACGCAGTATTTT

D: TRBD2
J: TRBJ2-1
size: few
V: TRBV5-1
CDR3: CASSIGTSYNEQFF
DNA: TGCGCCAGCAGCATCGGGACTAGCTACAATGAGCAGTTCTTC

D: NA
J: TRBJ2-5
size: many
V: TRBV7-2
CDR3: CASRPDSQETQYF
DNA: TGTGCCAGCAGACCGGACAGCCAAGAGACCCAGTACTTC

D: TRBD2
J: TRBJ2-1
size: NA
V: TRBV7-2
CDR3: CASSASGDHEQFF
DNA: TGTGCCAGCAGCGCTAGCGGGGACCATGAGCAGTTCTTC